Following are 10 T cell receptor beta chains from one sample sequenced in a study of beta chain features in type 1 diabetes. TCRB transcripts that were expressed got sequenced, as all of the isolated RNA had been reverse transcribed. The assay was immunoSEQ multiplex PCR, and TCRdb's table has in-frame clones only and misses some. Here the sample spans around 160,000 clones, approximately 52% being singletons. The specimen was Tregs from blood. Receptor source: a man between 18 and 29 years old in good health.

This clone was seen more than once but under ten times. The CDR3 is CASRITGTDTQYF. DNA for the CDR3: TGTGCCAGCAGAATCACAGGGACAGATACGCAGTATTTT. The V and J genes are TRBV28 and TRBJ2-3; D perhaps matches TRBD1 (6 bases). The CDR3 spans 13 residues. Looked up from germline, CDR1 is MDHEN and CDR2 is SYDVKM. The V gene lost 6 bases and the J gene lost 3 bases, with 10 bases spanning the gap.

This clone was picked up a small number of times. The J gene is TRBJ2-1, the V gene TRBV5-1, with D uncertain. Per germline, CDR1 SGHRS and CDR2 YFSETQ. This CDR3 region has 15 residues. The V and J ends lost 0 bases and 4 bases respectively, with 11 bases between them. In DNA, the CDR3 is TGCGCCAGCAGCTTGGCCAGCGCCCGATACAATGAGCAGTTCTTC. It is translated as CASSLASARYNEQFF.

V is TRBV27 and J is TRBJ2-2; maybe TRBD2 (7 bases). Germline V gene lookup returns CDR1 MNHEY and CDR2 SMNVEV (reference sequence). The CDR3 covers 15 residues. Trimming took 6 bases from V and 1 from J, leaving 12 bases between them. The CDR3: CASRKGGENTGELFF. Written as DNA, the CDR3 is TGTGCCAGCAGAAAAGGGGGGGAGAACACCGGGGAGCTGTTTTTT.

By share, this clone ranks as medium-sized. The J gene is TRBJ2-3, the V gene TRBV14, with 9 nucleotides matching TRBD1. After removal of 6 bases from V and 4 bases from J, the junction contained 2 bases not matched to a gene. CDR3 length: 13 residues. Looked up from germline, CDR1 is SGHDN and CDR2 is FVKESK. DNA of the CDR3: TGTGCCAGCAGTCGACAGGGGGCAGATACGCAGTATTTT. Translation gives CASSRQGADTQYF.

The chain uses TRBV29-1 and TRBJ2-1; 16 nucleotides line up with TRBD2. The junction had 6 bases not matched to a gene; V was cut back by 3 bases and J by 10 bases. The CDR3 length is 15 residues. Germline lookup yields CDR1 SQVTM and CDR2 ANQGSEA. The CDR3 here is CSVDGTSGGAREQFF. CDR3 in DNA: TGCAGCGTTGACGGGACTAGCGGGGGGGCCCGGGAGCAGTTCTTC.

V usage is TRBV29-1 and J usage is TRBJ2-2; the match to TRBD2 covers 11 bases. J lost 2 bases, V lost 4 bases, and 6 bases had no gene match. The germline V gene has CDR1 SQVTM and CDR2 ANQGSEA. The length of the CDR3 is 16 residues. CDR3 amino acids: CSVGRLAGINTGELFF. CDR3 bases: TGCAGCGTTGGGCGACTAGCGGGGATTAACACCGGGGAGCTGTTTTTT.

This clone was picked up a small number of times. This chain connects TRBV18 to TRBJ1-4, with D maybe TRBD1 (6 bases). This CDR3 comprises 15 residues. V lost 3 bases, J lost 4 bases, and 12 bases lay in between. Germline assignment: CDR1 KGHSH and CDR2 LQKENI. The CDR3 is CASSPRDNYNEKLFF. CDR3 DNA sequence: TGTGCCAGCTCACCTAGGGACAACTATAATGAAAAACTGTTTTTT. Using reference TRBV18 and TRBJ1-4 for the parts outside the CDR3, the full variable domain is NAGVMQNPRHLVRRRGQEARLRCSPMKGHSHVYWYRQLPEEGLKFMVYLQKENIIDESGMPKERFSAEFPKEGPSILRIQQVVRGDSAAYFCASSPRDNYNEKLFFGSGTQLSVL.

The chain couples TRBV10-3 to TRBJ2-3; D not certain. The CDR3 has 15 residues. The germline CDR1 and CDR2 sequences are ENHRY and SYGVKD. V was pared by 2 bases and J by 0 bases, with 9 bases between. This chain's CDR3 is CAISEKTSSTDTQYF. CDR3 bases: TGTGCCATCAGTGAGAAGACTTCTAGCACAGATACGCAGTATTTT.

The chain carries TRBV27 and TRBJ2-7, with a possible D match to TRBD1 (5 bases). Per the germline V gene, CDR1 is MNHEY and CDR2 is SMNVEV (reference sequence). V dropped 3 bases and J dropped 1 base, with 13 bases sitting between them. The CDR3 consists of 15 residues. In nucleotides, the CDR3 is TGTGCCAGCAGTTTCCCAGGGCCCGAGTCCTACGAGCAGTACTTC. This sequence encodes CASSFPGPESYEQYF.

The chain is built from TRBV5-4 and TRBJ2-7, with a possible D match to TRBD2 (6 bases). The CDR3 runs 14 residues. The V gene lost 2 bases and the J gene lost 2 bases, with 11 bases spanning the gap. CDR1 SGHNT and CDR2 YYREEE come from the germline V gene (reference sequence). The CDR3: CASSFGSGTYEQYF. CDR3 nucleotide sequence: TGTGCCAGCAGCTTCGGTAGCGGAACCTACGAGCAGTACTTC.